This T cell receptor beta chain was captured in a study of T cells in localized non-small cell lung cancer. For this clone: Its target is unknown.

The CDR3 is made up of 14 amino acids. Trimming shortened V by 4 bases and J by 16 bases, and 23 bases separated the two germline ends. CDR1 and CDR2 (germline): MNHNS, SASEGT. Study-wide findings and caveats: Maximal T cell clonality occurred in uninvolved adjacent lung, with tumor ranking below it. There were a median roughly 60 of the top 100 tumor clones appearing in adjacent lung. In the blood, greater T cell density corresponded to longer overall survival.

TCRdb's copy holds only in-frame clones and misses some; the assay was immunoSEQ multiplex PCR. The sample consists of some 30,000 clones, 78% of them appearing once. This clonotype originated in a male donor aged 60 or older with stage II squamous cell lung carcinoma. The source material was peripheral blood, sampled before any cancer treatment. The chain recombines TRBV6-1 with TRBJ1-5, with a possible D match to TRBD1 (6 bases). CDR3 in amino acids: CASSGDLGQPGIHF. The CDR3 DNA is TGTGCCAGCAGTGGGGATCTTGGACAGCCGGGAATCCATTTT.